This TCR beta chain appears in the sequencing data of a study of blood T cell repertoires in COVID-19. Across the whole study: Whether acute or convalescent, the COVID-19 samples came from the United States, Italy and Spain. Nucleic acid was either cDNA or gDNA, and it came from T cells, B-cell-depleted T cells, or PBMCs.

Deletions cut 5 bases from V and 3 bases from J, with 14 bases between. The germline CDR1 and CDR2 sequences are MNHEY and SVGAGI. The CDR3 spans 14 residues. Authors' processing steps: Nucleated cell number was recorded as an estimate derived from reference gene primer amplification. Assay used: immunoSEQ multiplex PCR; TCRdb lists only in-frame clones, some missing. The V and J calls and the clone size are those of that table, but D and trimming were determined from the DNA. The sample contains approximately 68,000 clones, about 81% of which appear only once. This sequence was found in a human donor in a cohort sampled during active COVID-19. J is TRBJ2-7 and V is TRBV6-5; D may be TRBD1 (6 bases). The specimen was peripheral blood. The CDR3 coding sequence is TGTGCCAGCAGTAGACACAGGGCCTACTACGAGCAGTACTTC. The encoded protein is CASSRHRAYYEQYF.